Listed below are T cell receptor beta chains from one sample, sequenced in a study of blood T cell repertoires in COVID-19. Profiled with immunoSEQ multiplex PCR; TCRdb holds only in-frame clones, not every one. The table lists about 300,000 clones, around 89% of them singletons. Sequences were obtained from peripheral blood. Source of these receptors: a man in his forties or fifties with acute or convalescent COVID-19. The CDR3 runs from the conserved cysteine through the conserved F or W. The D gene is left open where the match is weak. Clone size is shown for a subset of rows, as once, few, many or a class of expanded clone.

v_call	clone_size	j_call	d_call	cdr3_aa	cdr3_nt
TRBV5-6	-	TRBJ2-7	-	CASIPWYGSYEQYF	TGTGCCAGCATTCCTTGGTACGGGAGCTACGAGCAGTACTTC
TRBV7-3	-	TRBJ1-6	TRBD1	CASSSGQGNSPLHF	TGTGCCAGCAGCTCCGGACAGGGTAATTCACCCCTCCACTTT
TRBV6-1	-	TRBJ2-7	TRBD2	CASSEVHYSGGTYEQYF	TGTGCCAGCAGTGAAGTCCACTATAGCGGGGGTACCTACGAGCAGTACTTC
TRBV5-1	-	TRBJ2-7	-	CASRTVYSYEQYF	TGCGCCAGCAGGACAGTTTATTCCTACGAGCAGTACTTC
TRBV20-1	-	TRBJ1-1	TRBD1	CSASPTGRGTEAFF	TGCAGTGCTAGTCCGACAGGGCGAGGCACTGAAGCTTTCTTT
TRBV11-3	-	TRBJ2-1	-	CASSARDSSSYNEQFF	TGTGCCAGCAGCGCACGGGACTCCTCCTCCTACAATGAGCAGTTCTTC
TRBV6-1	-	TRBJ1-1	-	CASSEAGSRNTEAFF	TGTGCCAGCAGTGAAGCGGGGAGTCGGAACACTGAAGCTTTCTTT
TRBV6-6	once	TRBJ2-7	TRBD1	CASSKDRGPEQYF	TGTGCCAGCAGTAAGGACAGGGGGCCCGAGCAGTACTTC
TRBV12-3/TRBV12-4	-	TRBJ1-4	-	CASREANEKLFF	TGTGCCAGTCGGGAGGCGAATGAAAAACTGTTTTTT
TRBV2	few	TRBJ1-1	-	CASSENGGFDGDTEAFF	TGTGCCAGCAGTGAGAATGGAGGGTTCGATGGGGACACTGAAGCTTTCTTT
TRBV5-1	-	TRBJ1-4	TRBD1	CASSRHRGDEKLFF	TGCGCCAGCAGCAGACACAGGGGAGATGAAAAACTGTTTTTT
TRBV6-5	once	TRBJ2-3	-	CASTTVHSGTQYF	TGTGCCAGCACTACTGTGCATAGTGGTACGCAGTATTTT
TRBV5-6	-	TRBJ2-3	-	CASSRVPPDTQYF	TGTGCCAGCAGCCGAGTCCCCCCAGATACGCAGTATTTT
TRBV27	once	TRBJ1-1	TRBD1	CASSPRTGPGTEAFF	TGTGCCAGCAGTCCAAGGACAGGCCCAGGGACTGAAGCTTTCTTT
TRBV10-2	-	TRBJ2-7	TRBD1	CASSKDRGKNEQYF	TGCGCCAGCAGTAAGGACAGGGGGAAAAACGAGCAGTACTTC
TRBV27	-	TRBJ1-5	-	CASSQGFNQPQHF	TGTGCCAGCAGCCAGGGGTTCAATCAGCCCCAGCATTTT
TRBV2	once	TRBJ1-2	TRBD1	CASRGQGRYGYTF	TGTGCCAGCAGGGGACAGGGAAGGTATGGCTACACCTTC
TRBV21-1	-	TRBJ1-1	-	CASSKDWTGENTEAFF	TGTGCCAGCAGCAAAGACTGGACAGGCGAGAACACTGAAGCTTTCTTT
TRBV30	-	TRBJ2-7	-	CACRQSYEQYF	TGTGCCTGCAGACAGTCCTACGAGCAGTACTTC
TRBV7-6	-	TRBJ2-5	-	CASSRIPGRETQYF	TGTGCCAGCAGCCGTATCCCAGGGAGGGAGACCCAGTACTTC
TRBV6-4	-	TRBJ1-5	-	CASSDRTVGQPQHF	TGTGCCAGCAGTGATAGGACAGTAGGCCAGCCCCAGCATTTT
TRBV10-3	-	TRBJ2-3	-	CAIATGGHTDTQYF	TGTGCCATCGCGACGGGGGGCCACACAGATACGCAGTATTTT
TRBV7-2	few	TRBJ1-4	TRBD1	CASSFGQENEKLFF	TGTGCCAGCAGCTTTGGACAGGAAAATGAAAAACTGTTTTTT
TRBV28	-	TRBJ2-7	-	CASTTDLQGLTYEQYF	TGTGCCAGCACTACGGACCTTCAGGGCCTAACCTACGAGCAGTACTTC
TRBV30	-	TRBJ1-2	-	CAWGLANYGYTF	TGTGCCTGGGGACTAGCTAACTATGGCTACACCTTC
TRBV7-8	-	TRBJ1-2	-	CASSLVGAANYGYTF	TGTGCCAGCAGCTTAGTCGGCGCGGCTAACTATGGCTACACCTTC
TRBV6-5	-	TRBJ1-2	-	CASSYFRGGAGYGYTF	TGTGCCAGCAGTTACTTCCGCGGGGGCGCTGGCTATGGCTACACCTTC
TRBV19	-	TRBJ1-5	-	CASSSRAGPNQPQHF	TGTGCCAGTAGTAGCCGCGCAGGTCCCAATCAGCCCCAGCATTTT
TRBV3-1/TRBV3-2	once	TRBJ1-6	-	CASSRGQGNSPLHF	TGTGCCAGCAGCCGGGGGCAGGGAAATTCACCCCTCCACTTT
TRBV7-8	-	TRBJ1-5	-	CASSPGEEQPQHF	TGTGCCAGCAGCCCCGGGGAGGAACAGCCCCAGCATTTT
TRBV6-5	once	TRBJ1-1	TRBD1	CASSSGTGKTEAFF	TGTGCCAGCAGTTCCGGGACAGGGAAGACTGAAGCTTTCTTT
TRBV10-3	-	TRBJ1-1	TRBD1	CAISRGQGGLNTEAFF	TGTGCCATCTCAAGAGGGCAGGGGGGATTGAACACTGAAGCTTTCTTT
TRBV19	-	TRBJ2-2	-	CASLRGSNTGELFF	TGTGCCAGTTTAAGGGGATCGAACACCGGGGAGCTGTTTTTT
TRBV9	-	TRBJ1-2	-	CASSAKYGYTF	TGTGCCAGCAGCGCTAAATATGGCTACACCTTC
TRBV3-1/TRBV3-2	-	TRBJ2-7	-	CASSQIQGVPGEQYF	TGTGCCAGCAGCCAAATCCAAGGGGTCCCGGGTGAGCAGTACTTC
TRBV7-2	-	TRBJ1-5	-	CASSLDGHQPQHF	TGTGCCAGCAGCTTAGACGGTCATCAGCCCCAGCATTTT
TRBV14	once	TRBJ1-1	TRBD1	CASSRRDRGGNTEAFF	TGTGCCAGCAGCCGCCGGGACAGGGGGGGAAACACTGAAGCTTTCTTT
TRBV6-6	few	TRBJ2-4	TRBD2	CASSPYFPSGGLLVAKNIQYF	TGTGCCAGCAGTCCGTATTTTCCTAGCGGGGGGCTTCTTGTAGCCAAAAACATTCAGTACTTC
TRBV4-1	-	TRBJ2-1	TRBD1	CASSPGQGLSYNEQFF	TGCGCCAGCAGCCCGGGACAGGGGCTTTCCTACAATGAGCAGTTCTTC
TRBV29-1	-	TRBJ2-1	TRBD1	CSVDNLGQVGDEQFF	TGCAGCGTTGATAACTTGGGACAGGTGGGCGATGAGCAGTTCTTC
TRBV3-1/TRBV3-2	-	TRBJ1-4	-	CASSPKQGIGEKLFF	TGTGCCAGCAGCCCAAAACAGGGCATAGGTGAAAAACTGTTTTTT
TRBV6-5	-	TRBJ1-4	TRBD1	CASTGQAFNEKLFF	TGTGCCAGCACCGGACAGGCTTTTAATGAAAAACTGTTTTTT
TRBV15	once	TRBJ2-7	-	CATSRYPGGASYEQYF	TGTGCCACCAGCCGCTACCCGGGCGGGGCCTCCTACGAGCAGTACTTC
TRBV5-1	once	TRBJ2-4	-	CASSLVDSLKNIQYF	TGCGCCAGCAGCTTGGTGGACAGCCTAAAAAACATTCAGTACTTC
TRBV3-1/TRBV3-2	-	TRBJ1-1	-	CASSLQTGLNTEAFF	TGTGCCAGCAGCCTACAGACAGGTTTAAACACTGAAGCTTTCTTT
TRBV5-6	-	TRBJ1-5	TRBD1	CASSTGQTNQPQHF	TGTGCCAGCAGTACGGGACAGACTAATCAGCCCCAGCATTTT
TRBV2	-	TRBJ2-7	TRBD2	CASSLTLAGRQYF	TGTGCCAGCAGTCTGACTCTAGCGGGGAGACAGTACTTC
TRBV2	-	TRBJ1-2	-	CAGTVTRAYGYTF	TGTGCCGGCACGGTAACTAGGGCCTATGGCTACACCTTC